The 6 T cell receptor beta chains below all came from one sample that was sequenced in a study of blood T cell repertoires in COVID-19. Some clones are missing from TCRdb's copy, which holds only in-frame ones; the method was immunoSEQ multiplex PCR. The sample carries a few hundred thousand clones, 89% recorded once. What was sequenced was PBMCs or T cells enriched from blood (not recorded which). Source of these receptors: a woman aged 25 to 39 who had recovered from COVID-19.

The chain links TRBV6-5 to TRBJ2-3; D call uncertain. Germline V CDR1 and CDR2: MNHEY, SVGAGI. V was pared by 4 bases and J by 4 bases, with 12 bases between. The CDR3 has 14 amino acids. The CDR3 DNA sequence: TGTGCCAGCAGTTCTACTGAGCTGTCAGATACGCAGTATTTT. This codes for CASSSTELSDTQYF.

This clone has a single count. The rearrangement uses TRBV10-3 and TRBJ2-7, with 10 bases that match TRBD2. Per the germline V gene, CDR1 is ENHRY and CDR2 is SYGVKD. V was clipped by 10 bases and J by 5 bases; unmatched bases: 11. CDR3 length: 14 amino acids. CDR3 bases: TGTGCCACCCGTCCTAGCGGGAGTTCCGACGAGCAGTACTTC. The encoded protein is CATRPSGSSDEQYF.

The chain uses TRBV28 and TRBJ1-3; tentatively, D is TRBD1 (5 bases). Trimming removed 3 bases from V and 8 bases from J, with 14 bases in between. Per germline, CDR1 MDHEN and CDR2 SYDVKM. This CDR3 has 14 amino acids. In nucleotides, the CDR3 is TGTGCCAGCAGTTTGCCGGGTTCAGGGTACACCATATATTTT. Protein sequence: CASSLPGSGYTIYF.

The chain uses TRBV19 and TRBJ1-1, with 8 nucleotides matching TRBD1. The CDR3 contains 16 residues. CDR1 and CDR2 (germline): LNHDA, SQIVND (reference sequence). The ends lost 1 base at V and 0 bases at J; junction bases unmatched: 4. Here the CDR3 DNA reads TGTGCCAGTAGTATAGTCGGCAGGGGGCTGAACACTGAAGCTTTCTTT. Translated: CASSIVGRGLNTEAFF.

The J gene is TRBJ2-1, the V gene TRBV7-9, with 8 bases matching TRBD1. The CDR3 sequence is 13 residues long. The V gene's germline CDR1 is SEHNR and CDR2 FQNEAQ (reference sequence). The J segment lost 7 bases and the V segment lost 2 bases, leaving 1 base of the junction unmatched. CDR3 coding DNA: TGTGCCAGCAGCTTACACAGGGGGAATGAGCAGTTCTTC. This codes for CASSLHRGNEQFF.

This chain uses TRBV3-1 (or the pseudogene TRBV3-2) with TRBJ1-4; possibly TRBD1 for D (6 bases). V was cut by 8 bases and J by 2 bases, with 9 bases left in between. The CDR3 is 13 amino acids. CDR1 is LGHDT and CDR2 is YNNKEL in the germline V gene (reference sequence). The CDR3 bases are TGTGCCAGCTACGACAGGACTAATGAAAAACTGTTTTTT. Amino acids: CASYDRTNEKLFF.